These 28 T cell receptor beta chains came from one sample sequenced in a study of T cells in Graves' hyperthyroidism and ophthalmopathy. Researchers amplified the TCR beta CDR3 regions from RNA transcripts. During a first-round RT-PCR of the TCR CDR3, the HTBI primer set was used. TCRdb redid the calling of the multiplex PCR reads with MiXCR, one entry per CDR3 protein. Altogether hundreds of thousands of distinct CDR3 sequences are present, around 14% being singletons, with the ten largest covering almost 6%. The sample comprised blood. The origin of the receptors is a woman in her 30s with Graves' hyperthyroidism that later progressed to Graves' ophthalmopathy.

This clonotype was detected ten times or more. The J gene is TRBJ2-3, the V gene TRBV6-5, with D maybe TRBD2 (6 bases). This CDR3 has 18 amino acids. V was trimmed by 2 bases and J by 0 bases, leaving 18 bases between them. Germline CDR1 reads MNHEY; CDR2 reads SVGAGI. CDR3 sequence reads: CASSYETRDSRSTDTQYF. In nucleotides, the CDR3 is TGTGCCAGCAGTTACGAGACCCGGGACTCCAGAAGCACAGATACGCAGTATTTT.

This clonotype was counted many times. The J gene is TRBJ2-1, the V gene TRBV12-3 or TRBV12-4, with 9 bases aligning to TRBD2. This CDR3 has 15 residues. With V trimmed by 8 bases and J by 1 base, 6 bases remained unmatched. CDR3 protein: CASGVAGVSYNEQFF. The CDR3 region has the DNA TGTGCCAGCGGGGTAGCGGGAGTATCCTACAATGAGCAGTTCTTC.

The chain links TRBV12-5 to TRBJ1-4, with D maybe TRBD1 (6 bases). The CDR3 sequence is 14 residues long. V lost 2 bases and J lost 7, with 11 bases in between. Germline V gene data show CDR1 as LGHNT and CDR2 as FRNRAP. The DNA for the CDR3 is TGTGCTAGTGGTTTGCCAGGGGCGGGTGAAAAACTGTTTTTT. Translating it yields CASGLPGAGEKLFF.

The chain's CDR3 is CASSLFGGRVTYEQYF. CDR3 DNA: TGTGCCAGCAGCTTATTTGGCGGGAGGGTAACCTACGAGCAGTACTTC. V usage is TRBV7-2 and J usage is TRBJ2-7; 9 positions match TRBD2. This CDR3 spans 16 amino acids. Germline V gene lookup returns CDR1 SGHTA and CDR2 FQGNSA. V dropped 2 bases and J dropped 2; count of bases not matched to a gene: 7. Full variable domain (missing parts from reference TRBV7-2 and TRBJ2-7): GAGVSQSPSNKVTEKGKDVELRCDPISGHTALYWYRQSLGQGLEFLIYFQGNSAPDKSGLPSDRFSAERTGGSVSTLTIQRTQQEDSAVYLCASSLFGGRVTYEQYFGPGTRLTVT.

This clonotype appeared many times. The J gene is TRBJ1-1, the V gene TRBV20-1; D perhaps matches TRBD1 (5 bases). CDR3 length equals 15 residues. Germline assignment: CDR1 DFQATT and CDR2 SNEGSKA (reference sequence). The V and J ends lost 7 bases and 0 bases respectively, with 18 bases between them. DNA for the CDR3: TGCAGTGAAGGGGCGGCCCTTAGTATGAACACTGAAGCTTTCTTT. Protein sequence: CSEGAALSMNTEAFF.

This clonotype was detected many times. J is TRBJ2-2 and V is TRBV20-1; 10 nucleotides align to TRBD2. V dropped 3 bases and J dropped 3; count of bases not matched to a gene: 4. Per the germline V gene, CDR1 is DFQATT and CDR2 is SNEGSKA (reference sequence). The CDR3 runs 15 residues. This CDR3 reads CSARKAGGYTGELFF. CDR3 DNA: TGCAGTGCTAGGAAAGCGGGAGGGTACACCGGGGAGCTGTTTTTT.

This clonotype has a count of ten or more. CDR3 protein: CASNAHEAGYTF. DNA for the CDR3: TGTGCCAGCAACGCCCACGAGGCTGGCTACACCTTC. V usage is TRBV2 and J usage is TRBJ1-2; D unresolved. CDR3 size: 12 residues. V lost 7 bases, J lost 7 bases, and 13 bases lay in between. Germline V gene lookup returns CDR1 SNHLY and CDR2 FYNNEI.

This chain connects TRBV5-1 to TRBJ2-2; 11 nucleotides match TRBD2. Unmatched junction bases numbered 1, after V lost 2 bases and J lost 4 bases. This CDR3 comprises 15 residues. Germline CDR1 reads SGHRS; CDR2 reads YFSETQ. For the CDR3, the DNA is TGCGCCAGCAGCTTTACTAGCGGGAGCACCGGGGAGCTGTTTTTT. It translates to CASSFTSGSTGELFF.

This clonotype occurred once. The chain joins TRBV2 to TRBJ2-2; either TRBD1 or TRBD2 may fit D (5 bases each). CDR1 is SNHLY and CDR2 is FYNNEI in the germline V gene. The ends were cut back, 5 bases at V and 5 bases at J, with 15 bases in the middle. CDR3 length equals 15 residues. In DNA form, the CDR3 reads TGTGCCAGCAGTCAGTCCCGAGGGGCGACCGGGGAGCTGTTTTTT. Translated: CASSQSRGATGELFF.

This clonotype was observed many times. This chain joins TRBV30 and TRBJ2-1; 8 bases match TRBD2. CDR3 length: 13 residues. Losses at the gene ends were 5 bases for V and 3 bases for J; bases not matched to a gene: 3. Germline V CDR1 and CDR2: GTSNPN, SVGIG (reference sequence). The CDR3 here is CAWGLAVYNEQFF. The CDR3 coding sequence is TGTGCCTGGGGACTAGCCGTCTACAATGAGCAGTTCTTC.

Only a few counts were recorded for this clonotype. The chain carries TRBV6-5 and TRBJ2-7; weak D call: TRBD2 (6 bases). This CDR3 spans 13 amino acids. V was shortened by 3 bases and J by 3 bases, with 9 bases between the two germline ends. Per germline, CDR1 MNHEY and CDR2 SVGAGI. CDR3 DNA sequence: TGTGCCAGCAGTTATACGCGGGACTACGAGCAGTACTTC. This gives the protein CASSYTRDYEQYF.

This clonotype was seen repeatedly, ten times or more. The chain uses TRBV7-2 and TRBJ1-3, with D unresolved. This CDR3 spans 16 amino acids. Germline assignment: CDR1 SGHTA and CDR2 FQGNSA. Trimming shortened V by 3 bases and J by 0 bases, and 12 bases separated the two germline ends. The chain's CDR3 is CASSLRVEPSGNTIYF. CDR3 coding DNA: TGTGCCAGCAGCTTGAGGGTAGAGCCCTCTGGAAACACCATATATTTT.

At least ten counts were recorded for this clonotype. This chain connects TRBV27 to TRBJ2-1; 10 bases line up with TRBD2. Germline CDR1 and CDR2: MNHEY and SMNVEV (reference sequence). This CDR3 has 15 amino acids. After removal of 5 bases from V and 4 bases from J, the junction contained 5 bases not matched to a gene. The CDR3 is CASSAGLADYNEQFF. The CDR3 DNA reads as TGTGCCAGCAGTGCCGGACTAGCGGATTACAATGAGCAGTTCTTC.

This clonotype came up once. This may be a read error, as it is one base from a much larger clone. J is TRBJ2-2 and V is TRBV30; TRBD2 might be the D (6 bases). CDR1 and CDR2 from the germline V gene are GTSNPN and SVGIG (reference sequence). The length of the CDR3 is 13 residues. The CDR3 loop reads CAWSYSAGGDLFF. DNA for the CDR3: TGTGCCTGGAGCTATAGTGCGGGCGGGGATCTGTTTTTT.

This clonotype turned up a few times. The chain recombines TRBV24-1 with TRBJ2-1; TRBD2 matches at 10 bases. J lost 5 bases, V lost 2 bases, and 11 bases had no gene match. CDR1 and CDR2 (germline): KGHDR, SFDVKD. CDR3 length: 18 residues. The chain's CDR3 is CATSDYISGTSANNEQFF. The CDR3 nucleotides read TGTGCCACCAGTGATTACATATCCGGGACTAGCGCCAACAATGAGCAGTTCTTC.

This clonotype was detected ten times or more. CDR3 DNA: TGTGCCAGCAGTTCCCGGGACAGGCCTAACTATGGCTACACCTTC. Its protein is CASSSRDRPNYGYTF. V and J are TRBV27 and TRBJ1-2; TRBD1 aligns across 8 bases. Trimming at V came to 4 bases and at J to 0 bases, leaving 4 bases not matched to a gene. The length of the CDR3 is 15 residues. CDR1 and CDR2 (germline): MNHEY, SMNVEV (reference sequence).

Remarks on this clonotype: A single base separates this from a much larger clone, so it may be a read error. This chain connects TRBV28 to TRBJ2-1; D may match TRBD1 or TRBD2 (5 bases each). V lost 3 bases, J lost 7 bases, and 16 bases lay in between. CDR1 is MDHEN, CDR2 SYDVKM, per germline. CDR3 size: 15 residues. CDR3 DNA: TGTGCCAGCAGTTTTGCAGGCACGAGGGGAAATGAGCAGTTCTTC. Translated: CASSFAGTRGNEQFF.

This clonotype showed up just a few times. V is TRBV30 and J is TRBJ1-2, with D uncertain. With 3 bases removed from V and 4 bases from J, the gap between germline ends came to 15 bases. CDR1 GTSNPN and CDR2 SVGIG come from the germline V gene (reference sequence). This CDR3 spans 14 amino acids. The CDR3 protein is CAWRAREEIYGYTF. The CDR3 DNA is TGTGCCTGGAGGGCGCGGGAAGAGATCTATGGCTACACCTTC.

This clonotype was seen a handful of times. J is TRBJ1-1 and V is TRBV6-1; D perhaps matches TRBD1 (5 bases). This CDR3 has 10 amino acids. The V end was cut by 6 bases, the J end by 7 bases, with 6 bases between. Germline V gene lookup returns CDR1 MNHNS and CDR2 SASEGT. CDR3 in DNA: TGTGCCAGCAGCCAGGGTGAAGCTTTCTTT. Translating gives CASSQGEAFF.

In DNA, the CDR3 is TGTGCCAGCAGCGCAAGACAGGGGTCGAATGAAAAACTGTTTTTT. Translation: CASSARQGSNEKLFF. V usage is TRBV7-6 and J usage is TRBJ1-4, with 8 bases lining up with TRBD1. This CDR3 has 15 residues. Germline lookup yields CDR1 SGHVS and CDR2 FNYEAQ. V dropped 5 bases and J dropped 5; count of bases not matched to a gene: 7.

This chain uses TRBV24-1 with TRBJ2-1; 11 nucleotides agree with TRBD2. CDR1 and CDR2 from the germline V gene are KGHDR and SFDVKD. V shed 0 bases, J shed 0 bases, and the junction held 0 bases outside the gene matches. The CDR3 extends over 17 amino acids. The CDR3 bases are TGTGCCACCAGTGATTTGACTAGCGGGAGCTCCTACAATGAGCAGTTCTTC. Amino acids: CATSDLTSGSSYNEQFF.

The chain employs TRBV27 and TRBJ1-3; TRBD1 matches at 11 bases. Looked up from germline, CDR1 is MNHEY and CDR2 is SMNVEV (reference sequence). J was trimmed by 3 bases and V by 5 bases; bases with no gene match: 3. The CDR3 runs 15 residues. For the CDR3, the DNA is TGTGCCAGCAGTCCGGACAGGGGGCTTGGAAACACCATATATTTT. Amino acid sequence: CASSPDRGLGNTIYF.

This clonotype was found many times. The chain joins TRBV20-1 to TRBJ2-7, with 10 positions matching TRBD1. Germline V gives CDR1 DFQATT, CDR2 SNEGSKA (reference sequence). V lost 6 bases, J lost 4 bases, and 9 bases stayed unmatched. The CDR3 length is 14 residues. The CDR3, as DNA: TGCAGTGCGTACCGGGACAGGGGTCTATACGAGCAGTACTTC. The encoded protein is CSAYRDRGLYEQYF.

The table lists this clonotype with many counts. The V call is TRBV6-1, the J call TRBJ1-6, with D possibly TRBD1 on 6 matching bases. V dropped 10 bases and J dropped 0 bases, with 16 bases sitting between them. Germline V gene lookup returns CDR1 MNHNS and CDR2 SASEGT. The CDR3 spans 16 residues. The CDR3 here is CATRQAEGSYNSPLHF. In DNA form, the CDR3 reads TGTGCCACCAGACAGGCGGAAGGCTCCTATAATTCACCCCTCCACTTT.

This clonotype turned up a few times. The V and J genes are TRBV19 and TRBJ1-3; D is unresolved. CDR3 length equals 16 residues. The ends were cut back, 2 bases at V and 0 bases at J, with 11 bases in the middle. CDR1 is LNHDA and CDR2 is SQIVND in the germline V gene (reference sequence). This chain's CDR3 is CASSILRSDSGNTIYF. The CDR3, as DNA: TGTGCCAGTAGTATACTCAGGTCCGACTCTGGAAACACCATATATTTT.

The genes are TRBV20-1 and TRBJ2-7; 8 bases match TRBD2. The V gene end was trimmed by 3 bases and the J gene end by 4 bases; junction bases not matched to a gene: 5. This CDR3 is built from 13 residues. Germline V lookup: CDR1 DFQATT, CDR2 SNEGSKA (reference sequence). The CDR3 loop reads CSASPSGSYEQYF. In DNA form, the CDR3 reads TGCAGTGCTAGTCCCAGCGGGAGTTACGAGCAGTACTTC.

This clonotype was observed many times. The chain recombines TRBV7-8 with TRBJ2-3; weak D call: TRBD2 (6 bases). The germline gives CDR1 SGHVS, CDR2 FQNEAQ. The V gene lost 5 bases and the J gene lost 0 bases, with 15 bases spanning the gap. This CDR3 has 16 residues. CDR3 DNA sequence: TGTGCCAGCAGCCGTCGAAGGGAGGCTAGCACAGATACGCAGTATTTT. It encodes CASSRRREASTDTQYF.

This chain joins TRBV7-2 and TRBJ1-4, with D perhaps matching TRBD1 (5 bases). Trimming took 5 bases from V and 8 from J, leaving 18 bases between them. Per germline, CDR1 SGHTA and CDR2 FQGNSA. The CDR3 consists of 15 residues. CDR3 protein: CASSRGGGAKEKLFF. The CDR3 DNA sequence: TGTGCCAGCAGCCGGGGGGGAGGGGCAAAGGAAAAACTGTTTTTT.